This T cell receptor (beta chain) was sequenced in a study of CD8 T cells in Susac syndrome. Overall study findings and caveats: As the study acknowledged, the number of individuals in its TCR sequencing and HLA analysis was relatively small.

The J segment lost 5 bases and the V segment lost 1 base, leaving 3 bases of the junction unmatched. There are 14 residues in the CDR3. Germline-derived CDR1 and CDR2 are SGDLS and YYNGEE. Turning to this clonotype: Antigen specificity is unknown.

It was with random hexamers that roughly 0.5 to 1 ug RNA was reverse transcribed. From the immunoSEQ multiplex PCR reads, TCRdb called clonotypes with MiXCR, one entry per CDR3 protein. The repertoire holds some 120,000 distinct CDR3 sequences, with about 95% as singletons. The sequencing sample was made of CD4+ T cells from PBMCs. The origin of this receptor is a human donor in good health. J is TRBJ1-2 and V is TRBV9, with 9 bases identical to TRBD1. Here the CDR3 DNA reads TGTGCCAGCAGCGTAACCGGGACAGGGTATGGCTACACCTTC. It encodes CASSVTGTGYGYTF.